This T cell receptor beta chain was retrieved from a study of PD-1 blockade in classical Hodgkin lymphoma. Study information: Nivolumab was administered to patients intravenously at 3 mg/kg every 2 weeks.

Time point specified: cycle 4 day 1 (C4D1), after more than 5 weeks of nivolumab. With no exception, relapse followed autologous stem cell transplantation in all patients, and brentuximab vedotin exposure varied. Study-level findings and limits: The baseline diversity of complete responders showed similarity to that of newly diagnosed patients. Although disease activity or prior therapy may be involved, causes of the repertoire differences remain undefined.

This CDR3 has 14 residues. Per the germline V gene, CDR1 is MNHEY and CDR2 is SVGAGI. V was clipped by 6 bases and J by 6 bases, with 17 bases between them. TCRdb's copy holds only in-frame clones and misses some; the assay was immunoSEQ multiplex PCR. Of 64,000 or so clones listed, roughly nine tenths are singletons. This clone occurred once. The antigen is unknown. The origin of this receptor is a human donor with classical Hodgkin lymphoma. The specimen comprised peripheral blood mononuclear cells (PBMCs), sampled before the fourth cycle of nivolumab. The chain joins TRBV6-5 to TRBJ1-2, with D possibly TRBD1 on 5 matching bases. This CDR3 is CASRPGNGGHGYTF. DNA of the CDR3: TGTGCCAGCAGACCAGGGAATGGAGGCCATGGCTACACCTTC.